This is a list of T cell receptor beta chains from one sample in a study of regulatory T cells in long-lasting Graves disease. TCRdb fed the multiplex PCR reads into MiXCR, producing one record per CDR3 protein. The sample has 350,000 to 450,000 distinct CDR3 sequences, more than 20% seen once. Here the sequenced sample was peripheral blood mononuclear cells (PBMCs), taken when the disease was refractory, from a patient treated with antithyroid drugs. The origin of the receptors is a female donor with Graves disease. Both conserved end residues are part of each CDR3. D genes are given only for firm matches. The listing skips clone size in some rows; elsewhere it reads once, few, many or a size class.

15,TRBV6-1,TRBJ1-6,TRBD1,few,CASSPPGQLNSPLHF,TGTGCCAGCAGTCCACCGGGACAGCTTAATTCACCCCTCCACTTT
14,TRBV20-1,TRBJ2-3,TRBD2,-,CSALTSALTDTQYF,TGCAGTGCTTTAACTAGCGCGCTCACAGATACGCAGTATTTT
16,TRBV29-1,TRBJ2-7,-,few,CSVLGLLTASSYEQYF,TGCAGCGTCCTGGGGCTGTTGACAGCGAGCTCTTACGAGCAGTACTTC
14,TRBV4-3,TRBJ2-2,-,-,CASSREGVGGELFF,TGCGCCAGCAGCCGAGAAGGGGTAGGCGGGGAGCTGTTTTTT
16,TRBV4-1,TRBJ2-7,TRBD2,few,CASSYGTSGSLSEQYF,TGCGCCAGCAGCTACGGGACTAGCGGGAGTTTGTCCGAGCAGTACTTC
14,TRBV7-3,TRBJ1-1,-,-,CASPRAGANTEAFF,TGTGCCAGCCCCCGAGCGGGGGCGAACACTGAAGCTTTCTTT
12,TRBV7-9,TRBJ1-1,-,-,CASRLGGSEAFF,TGTGCCAGCAGATTGGGGGGGAGTGAAGCTTTCTTT
13,TRBV12-3/TRBV12-4,TRBJ2-2,-,many,CASSSANTGELFF,TGTGCCAGCAGTTCGGCAAACACCGGGGAGCTGTTTTTT
14,TRBV7-2,TRBJ1-5,-,many,CASSLARLNQPQHF,TGTGCCAGCAGCTTAGCGCGACTAAATCAGCCCCAGCATTTT
17,TRBV2,TRBJ2-7,TRBD1,-,CASSPGQGSTISHEQYF,TGTGCCAGCAGTCCCGGACAGGGTTCCACCATCTCCCACGAGCAGTACTTC
15,TRBV2,TRBJ2-2,TRBD2,many,CASSVMAGGTGELFF,TGTGCCAGCAGTGTTATGGCGGGAGGCACCGGGGAGCTGTTTTTT
15,TRBV7-9,TRBJ2-5,-,-,CASSLFRGAGETQYF,TGTGCCAGCAGCCTGTTCCGGGGGGCCGGGGAGACCCAGTACTTC
16,TRBV28,TRBJ2-3,TRBD1,few,CASSSNRGPSTDTQYF,TGTGCCAGCAGTTCCAACAGGGGGCCAAGCACAGATACGCAGTATTTT
16,TRBV12-3/TRBV12-4,TRBJ2-4,TRBD2,-,CASSPGLGQAKNIQYF,TGTGCCAGCAGTCCCGGACTAGGACAAGCCAAAAACATTCAGTACTTC
15,TRBV14,TRBJ2-7,-,few,CASSPLGTLSYEQYF,TGTGCCAGCAGCCCCCTGGGTACTTTATCCTACGAGCAGTACTTC
13,TRBV12-3/TRBV12-4,TRBJ2-7,TRBD1,-,CASRKGTGYEQYF,TGTGCCAGCAGGAAAGGGACAGGCTACGAGCAGTACTTC
16,TRBV13,TRBJ1-2,-,few,CASSLRGNRVGYGYTF,TGTGCCAGCAGCTTAAGGGGAAACAGGGTGGGCTATGGCTACACCTTC
14,TRBV7-9,TRBJ2-5,-,many,CASSSEQGFETQYF,TGTGCCAGCAGCTCCGAACAGGGTTTTGAGACCCAGTACTTC
17,TRBV12-5,TRBJ2-7,TRBD1,many,CASGLVLGQGARHEQYF,TGTGCTAGTGGTTTGGTACTGGGGCAGGGGGCTCGCCACGAGCAGTACTTC
15,TRBV7-2,TRBJ2-7,TRBD2,few,CASSKTGTSGDEQYF,TGTGCCAGCAGCAAGACCGGGACTAGCGGAGACGAGCAGTACTTC
8,TRBV2,TRBJ2-2,-,-,CARGELFF,TGTGCCAGAGGGGAGCTGTTTTTT
13,TRBV28,TRBJ1-2,-,many,CATSVGGFYGYTF,TGTGCCACGTCAGTGGGGGGTTTCTATGGCTACACCTTC
12,TRBV7-9,TRBJ2-7,-,-,CASSPGFYEQYF,TGTGCCAGCAGTCCCGGGTTCTACGAGCAGTACTTC
17,TRBV11-2,TRBJ2-7,-,many,CASSLEDVREFPYEQYF,TGTGCCAGCAGCTTAGAGGATGTACGGGAGTTTCCCTACGAGCAGTACTTC
17,TRBV28,TRBJ2-1,TRBD2,-,CASSPRTSGRSRNEQFF,TGTGCCAGCAGTCCACGGACTAGCGGGAGGAGCAGGAATGAGCAGTTCTTC
14,TRBV6-1,TRBJ2-5,-,many,CASNVGQWRETQYF,TGTGCCAGCAACGTGGGACAATGGAGGGAGACCCAGTACTTC
16,TRBV5-1,TRBJ1-3,-,few,CASSFSTGTSGNTIYF,TGCGCCAGCAGCTTTTCAACAGGGACCTCTGGAAACACCATATATTTT
16,TRBV27,TRBJ1-5,TRBD1,few,CASSLGGTGGNQPQHF,TGTGCCAGCAGTTTAGGCGGGACAGGGGGAAATCAGCCCCAGCATTTT
15,TRBV4-1,TRBJ1-2,-,-,CASSQTYGNSYGYTF,TGCGCCAGCAGCCAAACATACGGGAATTCCTATGGCTACACCTTC
14,TRBV2,TRBJ2-2,TRBD1,-,CASSRDRGFGELFF,TGTGCCAGCAGCCGGGACAGGGGGTTCGGGGAGCTGTTTTTT
16,TRBV2,TRBJ2-3,TRBD2,-,CASSERAGGFADTQYF,TGTGCCAGCAGTGAACGGGCGGGAGGATTCGCAGATACGCAGTATTTT
13,TRBV5-6,TRBJ2-7,-,-,CASRPGRAYEQYF,TGTGCCAGCAGGCCTGGACGGGCCTACGAGCAGTACTTC
15,TRBV6-2/TRBV6-3,TRBJ2-7,TRBD2,many,CASSFGTIVIGEQYF,TGTGCCAGCAGCTTCGGGACTATCGTAATCGGCGAGCAGTACTTC
13,TRBV7-9,TRBJ2-7,-,few,CVSSRSGDYEQYF,TGTGTCAGCAGCCGGTCGGGAGACTACGAGCAGTACTTC
17,TRBV5-4,TRBJ1-2,-,-,CASSLAGPFQGNYGYTF,TGTGCCAGCAGCTTGGCCGGTCCTTTTCAGGGGAACTATGGCTACACCTTC
14,TRBV28,TRBJ1-5,-,few,CASKIDNSNQPQHF,TGTGCCAGCAAAATAGATAATAGCAATCAGCCCCAGCATTTT
14,TRBV5-4,TRBJ2-7,TRBD1,-,CASSIGTGGDEQYF,TGTGCCAGCAGCATCGGGACAGGGGGCGACGAGCAGTACTTC
13,TRBV7-8,TRBJ2-1,-,-,CASTIRKYNEQFF,TGTGCCAGCACCATCAGGAAGTACAATGAGCAGTTCTTC
13,TRBV12-3/TRBV12-4,TRBJ2-2,-,few,CATLRLAAGELFF,TGTGCCACCCTCCGGCTAGCCGCCGGGGAGCTGTTTTTT
14,TRBV28,TRBJ2-1,-,-,CASSGGTTYNEQFF,TGTGCCAGCTCAGGCGGGACCACTTACAATGAGCAGTTCTTC
15,TRBV6-2/TRBV6-3,TRBJ1-6,-,many,CASSYLSSYNSPLHF,TGTGCCAGCAGTTACTTGAGCTCCTATAATTCACCCCTCCACTTT
13,TRBV4-2,TRBJ2-7,-,many,CASSQGGGSEQYF,TGTGCCAGCAGCCAAGGAGGTGGTTCCGAGCAGTACTTC
15,TRBV3-1,TRBJ2-5,-,many,CASSLGGGRRETQYF,TGTGCCAGCAGCCTCGGAGGGGGGAGGAGAGAGACCCAGTACTTC
14,TRBV20-1,TRBJ1-2,-,few,CSALLGAASYGYTF,TGCAGTGCCCTACTGGGTGCGGCATCCTATGGCTACACCTTC
16,TRBV4-3,TRBJ1-4,-,-,CASSQSGSPMNEKLFF,TGCGCCAGCAGCCAATCAGGGTCGCCGATGAATGAAAAACTGTTTTTT
12,TRBV28,TRBJ2-7,TRBD2,few,CASSPPLAGKYF,TGTGCCAGCAGTCCCCCCCTAGCGGGAAAGTACTTC
13,TRBV27,TRBJ1-6,TRBD1,few,CASAGTGGSPLHF,TGTGCCAGCGCCGGGACAGGGGGTTCACCCCTCCACTTT
15,TRBV13,TRBJ2-1,TRBD1,few,CASSLRQGSYNEQFF,TGTGCCAGCAGCTTAAGACAGGGCTCCTACAATGAGCAGTTCTTC